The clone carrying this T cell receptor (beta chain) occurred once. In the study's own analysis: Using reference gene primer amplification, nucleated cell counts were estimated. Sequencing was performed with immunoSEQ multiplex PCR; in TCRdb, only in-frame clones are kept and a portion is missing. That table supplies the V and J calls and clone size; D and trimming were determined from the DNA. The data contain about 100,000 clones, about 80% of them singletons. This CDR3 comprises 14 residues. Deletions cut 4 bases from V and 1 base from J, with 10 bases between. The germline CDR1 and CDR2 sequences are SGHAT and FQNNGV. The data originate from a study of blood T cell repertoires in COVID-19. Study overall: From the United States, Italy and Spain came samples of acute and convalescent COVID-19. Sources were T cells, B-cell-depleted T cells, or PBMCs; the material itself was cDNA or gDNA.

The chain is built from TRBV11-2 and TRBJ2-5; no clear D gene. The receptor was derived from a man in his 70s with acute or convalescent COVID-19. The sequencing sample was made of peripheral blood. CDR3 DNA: TGTGCCAGCAGCTCCAACAGTGGCCAAGAGACCCAGTACTTC. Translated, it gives CASSSNSGQETQYF.